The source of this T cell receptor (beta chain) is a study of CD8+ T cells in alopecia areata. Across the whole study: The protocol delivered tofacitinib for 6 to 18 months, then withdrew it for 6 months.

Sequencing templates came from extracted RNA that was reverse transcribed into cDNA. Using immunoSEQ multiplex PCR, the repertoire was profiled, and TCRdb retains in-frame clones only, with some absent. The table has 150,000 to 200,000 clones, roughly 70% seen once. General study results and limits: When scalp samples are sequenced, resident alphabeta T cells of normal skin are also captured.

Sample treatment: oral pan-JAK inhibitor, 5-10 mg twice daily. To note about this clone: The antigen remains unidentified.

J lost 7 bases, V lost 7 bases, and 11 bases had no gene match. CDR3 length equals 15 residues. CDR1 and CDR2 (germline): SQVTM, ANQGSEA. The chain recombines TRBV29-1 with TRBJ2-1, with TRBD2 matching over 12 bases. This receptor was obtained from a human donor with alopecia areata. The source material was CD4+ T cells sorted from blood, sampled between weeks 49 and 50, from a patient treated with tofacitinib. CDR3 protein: CSAQPLAGGRNEQFF. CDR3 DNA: TGCAGCGCACAACCTCTAGCGGGGGGGCGGAATGAGCAGTTCTTC.